This T cell receptor (beta chain) was sequenced in a study of blood T cells in healthy people across ages. After removal of 4 bases from V and 0 bases from J, the junction contained 17 bases not matched to a gene. Germline V gives CDR1 MNHEY, CDR2 SVGAGI. This CDR3 region has 20 residues. Study findings and constraints: It was not possible, with unsorted PBMCs, to conclusively compare naive and antigen-experienced cells. A strong correlation was seen between TCR beta diversity and naive T cell percentage. When set beside aged donors, long-lived donors presented more naive CD4+ cells and higher diversity.

The second PCR ran about 6 to 11 cycles with a sample-barcoded 5' primer and J-beta primers. TCRdb processed the 5' RACE reads anew with MiXCR; each CDR3 protein has one entry. This table holds about 1 million distinct CDR3 sequences, 40% to 45% found once. On this clonotype itself: Its target is not known.

This TCR was sampled from a woman in her sixties in good health. The rearrangement links TRBV6-5 to TRBJ2-3, with TRBD2 matching over 9 bases. Source material: blood. The CDR3 nucleotides read TGTGCCAGCAGTTCCACGATGCCGACTAGCGGCAAGAAGAGCACAGATACGCAGTATTTT. This gives the protein CASSSTMPTSGKKSTDTQYF.